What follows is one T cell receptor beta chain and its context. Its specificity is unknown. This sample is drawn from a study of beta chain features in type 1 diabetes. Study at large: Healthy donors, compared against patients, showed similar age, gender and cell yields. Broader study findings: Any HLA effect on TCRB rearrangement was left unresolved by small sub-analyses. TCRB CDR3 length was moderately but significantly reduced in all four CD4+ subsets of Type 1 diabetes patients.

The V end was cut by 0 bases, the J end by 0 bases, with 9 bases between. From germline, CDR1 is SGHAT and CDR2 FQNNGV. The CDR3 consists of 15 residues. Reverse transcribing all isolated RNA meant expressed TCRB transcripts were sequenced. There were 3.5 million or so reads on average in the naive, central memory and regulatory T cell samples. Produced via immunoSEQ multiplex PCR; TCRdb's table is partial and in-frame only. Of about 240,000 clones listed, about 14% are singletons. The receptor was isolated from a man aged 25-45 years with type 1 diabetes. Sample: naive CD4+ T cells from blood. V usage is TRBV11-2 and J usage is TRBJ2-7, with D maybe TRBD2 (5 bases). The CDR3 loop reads CASSLDAAGSYEQYF. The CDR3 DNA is TGTGCCAGCAGCTTAGATGCGGCGGGCTCCTACGAGCAGTACTTC.